What follows are 10 T cell receptor beta chains derived from one specimen sequenced in a study of T cell responses to AZD1222 COVID-19 vaccine. Here immunoSEQ multiplex PCR was the method, and the copy in TCRdb shows in-frame clones only, minus some. This sample has about 140,000 clones, with 91% found just once. The material was peripheral blood, obtained on day 0 of AZD1222 vaccination. The receptor set was obtained from an adult in good health.

The V and J genes are TRBV24-1 and TRBJ2-7, with no clear D. The CDR3 runs to 15 residues. V was trimmed by 5 bases and J by 0 bases, leaving 13 bases between them. CDR1 is KGHDR, CDR2 SFDVKD, per germline. Written as DNA, the CDR3 is TGTGCCACCAGTGGTGGACCCTCGAGCTCCTACGAGCAGTACTTC. This codes for CATSGGPSSSYEQYF.

The chain is built from TRBV21-1 and TRBJ1-1; no check of the table's D call, TRBD1, against the DNA was made. TRBV21-1 is classified as a pseudogene. CDR3 size: 17 residues. DNA for the CDR3: TGTGCCAGCAGCAAAGTTGAAGCTGGGACAGGGTGGACTGAAGCTTTCTTT. Its protein is CASSKVEAGTGWTEAFF.

The rearrangement joins TRBV4-1 to TRBJ2-7; D may be TRBD2 (5 bases). The CDR3 loop spans 16 amino acids. Trimming left V 0 bases short and J 0 bases short, with 12 bases between. CDR1 is MGHRA, CDR2 YSYEKL, per germline. The CDR3 nucleotides are TGCGCCAGCAGCCAAGAATCCGGGGTCCCCTCCTACGAGCAGTACTTC. Translated, it gives CASSQESGVPSYEQYF.

The rearrangement joins TRBV2 to TRBJ1-1; D unresolved. Per germline, CDR1 SNHLY and CDR2 FYNNEI. V lost 8 bases, J lost 6 bases, and 13 bases lay in between. This CDR3 contains 12 residues. CDR3 in amino acids: CASGDRRPEAFF. The CDR3 coding sequence is TGTGCCAGCGGCGATCGGAGGCCTGAAGCTTTCTTT.

J is TRBJ1-1 and V is TRBV10-1; D remains ambiguous. Germline CDR1 is WNHNN and CDR2 is SYGVQD (reference sequence). V shed 3 bases and J shed 4 bases, with 15 bases lying between them. This CDR3 comprises 15 residues. The DNA of the CDR3 is TGCGCCAGCAGTGAACCTAACACCCGCGGCACTGAAGCTTTCTTT. The encoded protein is CASSEPNTRGTEAFF.

The CDR3 spells CAISESAYSGANVLTF. The DNA for the CDR3 is TGTGCCATCAGTGAGTCGGCCTACTCTGGGGCCAACGTCCTGACTTTC. The genes are TRBV10-3 and TRBJ2-6; D ambiguous. The CDR3 has 16 amino acids. Per the germline V gene, CDR1 is ENHRY and CDR2 is SYGVKD. Trimming left V 0 bases short and J 0 bases short, with 6 bases between.

The chain joins TRBV6-5 to TRBJ1-1, with TRBD1 as a possible D gene (5 bases). CDR1 is MNHEY, CDR2 SVGAGI, per germline. This CDR3 comprises 15 residues. V was cut by 2 bases and J by 2 bases, with 12 bases left in between. The CDR3 sequence: CASSYGTGSNTEAFF. In DNA, the CDR3 is TGTGCCAGCAGTTACGGCACAGGCTCAAACACTGAAGCTTTCTTT.

The genes are TRBV5-1 and TRBJ1-2; 8 positions agree with TRBD1. This CDR3 has 17 residues. Germline CDR1 reads SGHRS; CDR2 reads YFSETQ. Trimming cost V 3 bases and J 7 bases; bases outside gene matches: 17. CDR3 sequence: CASSYITTGARAGGYTF. CDR3 DNA: TGCGCCAGCAGCTACATAACGACAGGGGCCCGGGCGGGTGGCTACACCTTC.

Points on this clone: One junction end disagrees with the germline gene, perhaps due to a read error. V and J are TRBV7-2 and TRBJ1-1; D uncertain. CDR1 and CDR2 (germline): SGHTA, FQGNSA. This CDR3 has 13 residues. CDR3 sequence (DNA): TGTGCCAGCAGTTTAGACGGGCCCACTGAAGCTTTCTTT. The encoded protein is CASSLDGPTEAFF.

The rearrangement uses TRBV5-4 and TRBJ2-5; D perhaps matches TRBD1 (6 bases). V was cut by 4 bases and J by 1 base, with 14 bases left in between. Germline lookup yields CDR1 SGHNT and CDR2 YYREEE (reference sequence). This CDR3 has 15 residues. As DNA, the CDR3 is TGTGCCAGCAGCAGCCCGCAGGGGCCCCAAGAGACCCAGTACTTC. It codes for CASSSPQGPQETQYF.